This T cell receptor (beta chain) is drawn from a study of shared clonotypes between healthy human individuals. Trimming shortened V by 6 bases and J by 0 bases, and 12 bases separated the two germline ends. Germline values: CDR1 SNHLY, CDR2 FYNNEI. The CDR3 sequence is 15 residues long. Assay used: immunoSEQ multiplex PCR; TCRdb lists only in-frame clones, some missing. The sample consists of approximately 2,200,000 clones, roughly 91% of them appearing once. Only CD45RO-negative cells positively selected for CCR7 counted as naive CD8 cells, so terminally differentiated effector memory CD45RA+ cells were excluded.

Sequenced input: naive CD8+ T cells from PBMCs. The sequence derives from a man aged 18 to 30 in good health. Some clones in this sample may be carry-over from other donors' samples. The J gene is TRBJ2-1, the V gene TRBV2; D remains ambiguous. CDR3 region: CASSSDWSSYNEQFF. Here the CDR3 DNA reads TGTGCCAGCAGCTCCGACTGGAGCTCCTACAATGAGCAGTTCTTC. Drawing the rest from reference TRBV2 and TRBJ2-1, the complete variable domain is EPEVTQTPSHQVTQMGQEVILRCVPISNHLYFYWYRQILGQKVEFLVSFYNNEISEKSEIFDDQFSVERPDGSNFTLKIRSTKLEDSAMYFCASSSDWSSYNEQFFGPGTRLTVL.